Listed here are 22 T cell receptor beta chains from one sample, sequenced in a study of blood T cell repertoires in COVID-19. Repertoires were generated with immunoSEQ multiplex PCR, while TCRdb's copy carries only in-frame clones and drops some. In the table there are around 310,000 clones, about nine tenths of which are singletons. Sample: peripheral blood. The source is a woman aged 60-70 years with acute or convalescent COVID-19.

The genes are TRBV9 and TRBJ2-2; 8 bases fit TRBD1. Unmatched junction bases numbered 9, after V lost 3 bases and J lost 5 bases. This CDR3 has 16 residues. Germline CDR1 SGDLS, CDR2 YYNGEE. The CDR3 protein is CASSEDWTGLTGELFF. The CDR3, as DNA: TGTGCCAGCAGCGAGGACTGGACAGGGTTGACCGGGGAGCTGTTTTTT.

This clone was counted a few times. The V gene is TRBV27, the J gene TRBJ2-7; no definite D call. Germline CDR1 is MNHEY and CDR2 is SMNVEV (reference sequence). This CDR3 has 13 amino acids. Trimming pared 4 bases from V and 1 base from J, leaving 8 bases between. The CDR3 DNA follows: TGTGCCAGCAGTTCGACTGGATCCTACGAGCAGTACTTC. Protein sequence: CASSSTGSYEQYF.

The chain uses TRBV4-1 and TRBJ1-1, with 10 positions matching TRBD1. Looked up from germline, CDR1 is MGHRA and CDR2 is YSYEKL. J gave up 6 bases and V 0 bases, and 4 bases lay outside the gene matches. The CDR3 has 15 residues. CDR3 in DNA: TGCGCCAGCAGCCAAGATCTGACAGGGGGCCCTGAAGCTTTCTTT. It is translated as CASSQDLTGGPEAFF.

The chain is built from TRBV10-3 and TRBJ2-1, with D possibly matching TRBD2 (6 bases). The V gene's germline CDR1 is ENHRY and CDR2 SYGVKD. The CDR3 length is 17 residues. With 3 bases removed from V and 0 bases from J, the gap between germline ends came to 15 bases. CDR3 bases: TGTGCCATCAGTGATTGGGGTAGCGGTAGCTCCTACAATGAGCAGTTCTTC. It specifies CAISDWGSGSSYNEQFF.

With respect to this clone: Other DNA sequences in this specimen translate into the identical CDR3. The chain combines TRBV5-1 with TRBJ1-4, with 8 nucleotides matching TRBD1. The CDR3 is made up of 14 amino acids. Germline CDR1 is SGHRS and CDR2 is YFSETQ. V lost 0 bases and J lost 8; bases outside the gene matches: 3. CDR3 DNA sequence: TGCGCCAGCAGCTTGGGACAGGGGCGGGAAAAACTGTTTTTT. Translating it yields CASSLGQGREKLFF. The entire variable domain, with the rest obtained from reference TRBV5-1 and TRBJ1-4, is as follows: KAGVTQTPRYLIKTRGQQVTLSCSPISGHRSVSWYQQTPGQGLQFLFEYFSETQRNKGNFPGRFSGRQFSNSRSEMNVSTLELGDSALYLCASSLGQGREKLFFGSGTQLSVL.

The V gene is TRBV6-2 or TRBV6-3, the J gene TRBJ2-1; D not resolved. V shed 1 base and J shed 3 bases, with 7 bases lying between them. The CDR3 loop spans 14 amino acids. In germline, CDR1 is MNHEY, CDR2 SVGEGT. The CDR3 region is CASSYYQYYNEQFF. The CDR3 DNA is TGTGCCAGCAGTTACTATCAGTACTACAATGAGCAGTTCTTC.

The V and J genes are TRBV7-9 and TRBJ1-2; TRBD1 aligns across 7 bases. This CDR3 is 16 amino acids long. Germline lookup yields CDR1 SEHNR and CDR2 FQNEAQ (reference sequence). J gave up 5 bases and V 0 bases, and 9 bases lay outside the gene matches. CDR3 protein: CASSLAQGGLPYGYTF. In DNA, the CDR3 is TGTGCCAGCAGCTTAGCGCAAGGGGGCCTCCCTTATGGCTACACCTTC.

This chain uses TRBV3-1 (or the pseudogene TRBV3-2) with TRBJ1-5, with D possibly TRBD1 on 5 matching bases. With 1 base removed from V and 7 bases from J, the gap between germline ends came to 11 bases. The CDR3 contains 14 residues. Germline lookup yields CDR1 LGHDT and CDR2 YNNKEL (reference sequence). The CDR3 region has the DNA TGTGCCAGCAGCCAAGGGACACAGCAGCAGCCCCAGCATTTT. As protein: CASSQGTQQQPQHF.

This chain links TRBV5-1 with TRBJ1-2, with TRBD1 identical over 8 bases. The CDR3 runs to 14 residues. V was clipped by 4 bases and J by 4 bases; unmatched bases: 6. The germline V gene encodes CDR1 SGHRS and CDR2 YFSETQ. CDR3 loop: CASSGGTGVYGYTF. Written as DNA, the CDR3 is TGCGCCAGCAGCGGTGGGACAGGAGTCTATGGCTACACCTTC. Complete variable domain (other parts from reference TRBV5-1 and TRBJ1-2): KAGVTQTPRYLIKTRGQQVTLSCSPISGHRSVSWYQQTPGQGLQFLFEYFSETQRNKGNFPGRFSGRQFSNSRSEMNVSTLELGDSALYLCASSGGTGVYGYTFGSGTRLTVV.

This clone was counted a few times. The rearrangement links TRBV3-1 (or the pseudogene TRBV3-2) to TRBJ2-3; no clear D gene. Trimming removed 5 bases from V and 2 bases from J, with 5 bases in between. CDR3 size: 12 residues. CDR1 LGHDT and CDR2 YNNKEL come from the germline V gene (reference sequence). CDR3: CASSSLTDTQYF. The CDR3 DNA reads TGTGCCAGCAGCTCCCTCACAGATACGCAGTATTTT.

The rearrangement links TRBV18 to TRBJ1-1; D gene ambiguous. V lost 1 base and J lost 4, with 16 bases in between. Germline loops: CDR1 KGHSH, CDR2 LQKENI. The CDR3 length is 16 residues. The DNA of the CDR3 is TGTGCCAGCTCACCACAAAACAGCCTCCGGGGCACTGAAGCTTTCTTT. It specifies CASSPQNSLRGTEAFF.

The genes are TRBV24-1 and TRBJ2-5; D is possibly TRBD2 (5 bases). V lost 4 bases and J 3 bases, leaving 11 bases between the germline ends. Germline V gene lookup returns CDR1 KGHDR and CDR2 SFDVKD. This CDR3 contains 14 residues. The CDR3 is CATSDAGVKETQYF. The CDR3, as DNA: TGTGCCACCAGTGACGCCGGGGTTAAAGAGACCCAGTACTTC.

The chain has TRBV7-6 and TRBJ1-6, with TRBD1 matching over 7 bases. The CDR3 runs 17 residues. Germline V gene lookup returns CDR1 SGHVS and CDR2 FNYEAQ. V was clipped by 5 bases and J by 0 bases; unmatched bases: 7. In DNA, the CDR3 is TGTGCCAGCAGCCCGAGACAGGGATCCTCCTATAATTCACCCCTCCACTTT. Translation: CASSPRQGSSYNSPLHF. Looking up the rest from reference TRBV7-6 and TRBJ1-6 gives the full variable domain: GAGVSQSPRYKVTKRGQDVALRCDPISGHVSLYWYRQALGQGPEFLTYFNYEAQQDKSGLPNDRFSAERPEGSISTLTIQRTEQRDSAMYRCASSPRQGSSYNSPLHFGNGTRLTVT.

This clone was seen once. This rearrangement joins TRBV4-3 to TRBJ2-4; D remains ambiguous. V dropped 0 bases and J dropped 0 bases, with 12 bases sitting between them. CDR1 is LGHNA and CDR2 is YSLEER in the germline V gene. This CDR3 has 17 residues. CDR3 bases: TGCGCCAGCAGCCAAGATTCATGGCAGTCAGCCAAAAACATTCAGTACTTC. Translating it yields CASSQDSWQSAKNIQYF.

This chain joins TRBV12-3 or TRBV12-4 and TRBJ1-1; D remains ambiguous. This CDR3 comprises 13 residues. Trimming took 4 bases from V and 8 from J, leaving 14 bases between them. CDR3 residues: CASSSIGPPEAFF. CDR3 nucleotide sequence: TGTGCCAGCAGTTCAATTGGGCCGCCGGAAGCTTTCTTT.

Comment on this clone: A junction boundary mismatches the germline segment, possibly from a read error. The CDR3 protein is CASSYAIQGGRMLF. The CDR3 coding sequence is TGTGCCAGCAGTTACGCGATACAGGGGGGGAGGATGCTCTTC. The chain has TRBV6-2 or TRBV6-3 and TRBJ2-1, with D tentatively TRBD1 (8 bases). Germline V lookup: CDR1 MNHEY, CDR2 SVGEGT. The CDR3 consists of 14 residues.

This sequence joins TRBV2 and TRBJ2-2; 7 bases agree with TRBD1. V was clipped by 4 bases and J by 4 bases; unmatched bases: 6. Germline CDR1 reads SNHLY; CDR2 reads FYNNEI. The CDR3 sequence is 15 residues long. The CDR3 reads CASSGWTGITGELFF. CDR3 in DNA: TGTGCCAGCAGTGGATGGACAGGAATCACCGGGGAGCTGTTTTTT.

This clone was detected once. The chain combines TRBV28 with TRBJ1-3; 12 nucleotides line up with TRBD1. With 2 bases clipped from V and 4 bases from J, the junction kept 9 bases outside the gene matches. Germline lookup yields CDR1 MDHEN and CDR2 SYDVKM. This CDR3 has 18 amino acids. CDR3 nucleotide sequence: TGTGCCAGCAGTTTAATCCGGGACAGGGGGCCCGGCGGAAACACCATATATTTT. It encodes CASSLIRDRGPGGNTIYF.

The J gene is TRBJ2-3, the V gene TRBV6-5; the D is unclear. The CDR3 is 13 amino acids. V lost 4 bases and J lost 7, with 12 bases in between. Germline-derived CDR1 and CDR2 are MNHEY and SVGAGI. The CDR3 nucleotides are TGTGCCAGCAGTTCCTCCCGAGGATATACGCAGTATTTT. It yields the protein CASSSSRGYTQYF.

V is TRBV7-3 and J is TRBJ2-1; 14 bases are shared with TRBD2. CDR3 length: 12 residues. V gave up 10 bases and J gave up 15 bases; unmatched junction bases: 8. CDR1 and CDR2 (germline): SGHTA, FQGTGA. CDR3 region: CATGLAGGKRFF. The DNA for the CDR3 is TGTGCCACTGGACTAGCGGGGGGCAAAAGGTTCTTC.

This CDR3 is CASSEGGRRSHQPQHF. As DNA, the CDR3 is TGTGCCAGCAGTGAAGGGGGTCGGAGGTCCCATCAGCCCCAGCATTTT. The chain recombines TRBV2 with TRBJ1-5; no definite D call. V was cut by 1 base and J by 5 bases, with 15 bases left in between. Germline-derived CDR1 and CDR2 are SNHLY and FYNNEI. The length of the CDR3 is 16 residues. The full variable domain, completed using reference TRBV2 and TRBJ1-5, is EPEVTQTPSHQVTQMGQEVILRCVPISNHLYFYWYRQILGQKVEFLVSFYNNEISEKSEIFDDQFSVERPDGSNFTLKIRSTKLEDSAMYFCASSEGGRRSHQPQHFGDGTRLSIL.

The CDR3 DNA follows: TGTGCCAGCAGCCGAATAACCGGGACAGACGACTTCTTTTCCTATAATTCACCCCTCCACTTT. Protein: CASSRITGTDDFFSYNSPLHF. The chain links TRBV3-1 (or the pseudogene TRBV3-2) to TRBJ1-6, with 7 bases matching TRBD1. The V segment lost 4 bases and the J segment 1 base; nucleotides outside the gene matches: 19. CDR1 and CDR2 (germline): LGHDT, YNNKEL (reference sequence). This CDR3 region has 21 residues.